Described below is a single T cell receptor beta chain sequence and its context. These data are taken from a study of blood T cells in healthy people across ages. It was with a sample-barcoded 5' primer and a J-beta primer mix that a second PCR of about 7 to 12 cycles was run. From the 5' RACE reads, TCRdb called clonotypes with MiXCR, one entry per CDR3 protein. The repertoire holds some 1.5 million distinct CDR3 sequences, roughly 30% seen once, with less than 9.5% in the top ten. The CDR3 spans 18 residues. Germline CDR1 and CDR2: MNHNS and SASEGT. Trimming took off 1 base at V and 6 bases at J, with 22 bases between the two ends.

The V call is TRBV6-1, the J call TRBJ2-1; D gene ambiguous. The receptor was derived from a young woman in good health. Sequenced input: blood. CDR3 residues: CASSEGERKKIWRNEQFF. Written as DNA, the CDR3 is TGTGCCAGCAGTGAAGGGGAAAGGAAGAAAATTTGGCGCAATGAGCAGTTCTTC.